This TCR beta chain derives from a study of blood T cell dynamics during melanoma immunotherapy. The table came from immunoSEQ multiplex PCR; TCRdb's copy has only in-frame clones and leaves some out. The table includes 9,000 to 13,000 clones, 80% detected once. The germline V gene encodes CDR1 LNHDA and CDR2 SQIVND (reference sequence). The CDR3 covers 15 residues. V was pared by 5 bases and J by 2 bases, with 5 bases of the junction left unmatched. This clone was recorded only once. The sample's time point: week 3, after first cycle of checkpoint inhibitor. The V call is TRBV19, the J call TRBJ2-7; 11 positions agree with TRBD2. The input for sequencing was blood, taken from a patient treated with checkpoint blockade. This clonotype was obtained from a human donor with melanoma. The CDR3, as DNA: TGTGCCAGTAGTCCTACTAGCGGGGGAACCTACGAGCAGTACTTC. The encoded protein is CASSPTSGGTYEQYF.